One and the same sample provided the 29 T cell receptor beta chains below, sequenced in a study of radiotherapy plus CTLA-4 blockade in lung cancer (dated by TCRdb to 2017 to 2018). Libraries were constructed by the immunoSEQ multiplex PCR assay. In TCRdb, the immuneACCESS table is reduced to in-frame sequences with V and J assigned. These tables do not hold every clone; where another copy was compared, an unresolved V gene accounts for under half, and the others remain unexplained. The sample table records approximately 60,000 clones; approximately 84% of these occur just once. Of the sample, less than 7.5% falls within the top ten clones. The sample in question was peripheral blood, obtained from a patient treated with radiotherapy plus ipilimumab. Every receptor here comes from a human donor with non-small cell lung cancer whose response to radiotherapy plus ipilimumab could not be evaluated.

This clone occurred once. This rearrangement joins TRBV5-4 to TRBJ2-7; perhaps TRBD1 as D (8 bases). The CDR3 is made up of 15 amino acids. Trimming pared 3 bases from V and 5 bases from J, leaving 18 bases between. Germline CDR1 SGHNT, CDR2 YYREEE (reference sequence). The CDR3 DNA reads as TGTGCCAGCAGCTGGGGGGGTCAGGGGGCGGACGAGCAGTACTTC. Its protein product is CASSWGGQGADEQYF. Drawing the rest from reference TRBV5-4 and TRBJ2-7, the complete variable domain is ETGVTQSPTHLIKTRGQQVTLRCSSQSGHNTVSWYQQALGQGPQFIFQYYREEENGRGNFPPRFSGLQFPNYSSELNVNALELDDSALYLCASSWGGQGADEQYFGPGTRLTVT.

The chain joins TRBV9 to TRBJ1-3; TRBD1 might be the D (5 bases). This CDR3 contains 14 residues. Between the trimmed V and J ends, which lost 0 bases and 7 bases, there was a span of 11 bases. From germline, CDR1 is SGDLS and CDR2 YYNGEE. The CDR3: CASSVATGGNTIYF. In DNA form, the CDR3 reads TGTGCCAGCAGCGTAGCTACCGGGGGTAACACCATATATTTT.

V is TRBV28 and J is TRBJ2-1; 11 bases fit TRBD1. Trimming cost V 5 bases and J 3 bases; bases outside gene matches: 6. From germline, CDR1 is MDHEN and CDR2 SYDVKM. The CDR3 contains 16 residues. Written as DNA, the CDR3 is TGTGCCAGCAGTCCCGGACAGGGGGCCTACTACAATGAGCAGTTCTTC. This sequence encodes CASSPGQGAYYNEQFF.

This chain links TRBV30 with TRBJ2-1; 12 nucleotides line up with TRBD2. V lost 3 bases and J lost 0; bases outside the gene matches: 9. Germline assignment: CDR1 GTSNPN and CDR2 SVGIG (reference sequence). The CDR3 is 18 amino acids. CDR3 DNA sequence: TGTGCCTGGAGGACCGGACTAGCGGGAACTAGCTCCTACAATGAGCAGTTCTTC. Its translation is CAWRTGLAGTSSYNEQFF.

DNA of the CDR3: TGTGCCAGCAGGCAAACAGGACCGGGCTATGGCTACACCTTC. This encodes CASRQTGPGYGYTF. V gene TRBV2 combines with J gene TRBJ1-2, with TRBD1 as a possible D gene (5 bases). With 6 bases removed from V and 4 bases from J, the gap between germline ends came to 15 bases. From germline, CDR1 is SNHLY and CDR2 FYNNEI. The CDR3 totals 14 residues. The full variable domain, rest sourced from reference TRBV2 and TRBJ1-2, is EPEVTQTPSHQVTQMGQEVILRCVPISNHLYFYWYRQILGQKVEFLVSFYNNEISEKSEIFDDQFSVERPDGSNFTLKIRSTKLEDSAMYFCASRQTGPGYGYTFGSGTRLTVV.

V and J are TRBV6-5 and TRBJ2-1; maybe TRBD1 (6 bases). The CDR3 has 13 amino acids. The germline V and J ends were trimmed by 6 bases and 5 bases, with 11 bases remaining between them. Germline V gives CDR1 MNHEY, CDR2 SVGAGI. The CDR3 is CASRKTGNNEQFF. In nucleotides, the CDR3 is TGTGCCAGCAGAAAGACAGGTAACAATGAGCAGTTCTTC.

Only a few counts were recorded for this clone. The rearrangement links TRBV25-1 to TRBJ1-1; D is uncertain. Germline V gene lookup returns CDR1 MGHDK and CDR2 SYGVNS. The germline V and J ends were trimmed by 7 bases and 1 base, with 4 bases remaining between them. The length of the CDR3 is 11 residues. CDR3 protein: CASTRNTEAFF. The CDR3 bases are TGTGCCAGCACCCGGAACACTGAAGCTTTCTTT.

The chain employs TRBV6-5 and TRBJ1-3, with unresolved D. Trimming removed 6 bases from V and 0 bases from J, with 6 bases in between. Germline loops: CDR1 MNHEY, CDR2 SVGAGI. The CDR3 totals 13 residues. The CDR3 coding sequence is TGTGCCAGCAGAACAACCTCTGGAAACACCATATATTTT. Its translation: CASRTTSGNTIYF.

The rearrangement uses TRBV29-1 and TRBJ1-2, with TRBD1 identical over 9 bases. Germline CDR1 SQVTM, CDR2 ANQGSEA. The CDR3 runs 14 residues. Trimming at V came to 4 bases and at J to 2 bases, leaving 5 bases not matched to a gene. The CDR3 region is CSVGVGTGNYGYTF. The CDR3 coding sequence is TGCAGCGTTGGAGTTGGGACAGGGAACTATGGCTACACCTTC.

The V and J genes are TRBV28 and TRBJ2-5; TRBD1 agrees at 11 bases. Germline V gene sequence: CDR1 MDHEN, CDR2 SYDVKM. Trimming cost V 3 bases and J 5 bases; bases outside gene matches: 5. This CDR3 comprises 15 residues. CDR3 in amino acids: CASSFPGQGVETQYF. CDR3 sequence (DNA): TGTGCCAGCAGTTTTCCGGGACAGGGGGTGGAGACCCAGTACTTC. The entire variable domain, with the rest obtained from reference TRBV28 and TRBJ2-5, is as follows: DVKVTQSSRYLVKRTGEKVFLECVQDMDHENMFWYRQDPGLGLRLIYFSYDVKMKEKGDIPEGYSVSREKKERFSLILESASTNQTSMYLCASSFPGQGVETQYFGPGTRLLVL.

The rearrangement links TRBV7-2 to TRBJ2-2, with D perhaps TRBD1 (6 bases). Germline CDR1 and CDR2: SGHTA and FQGNSA. CDR3 length: 14 residues. Trimming stripped 4 bases from V and 4 bases from J, with 10 bases between. CDR3 residues: CASSSMGATGELFF. Here the CDR3 DNA reads TGTGCCAGCAGCTCTATGGGGGCCACCGGGGAGCTGTTTTTT.

This chain links TRBV4-3 with TRBJ2-2; tentative D call: TRBD2 (7 bases). Germline values: CDR1 LGHNA, CDR2 YSLEER. V dropped 0 bases and J dropped 1 base, with 12 bases sitting between them. The CDR3 length is 17 residues. DNA of the CDR3: TGCGCCAGCAGCCAAGATAGGGGGGGGATGAACACCGGGGAGCTGTTTTTT. Protein product: CASSQDRGGMNTGELFF.

This clone was found once. This chain uses TRBV7-2 with TRBJ2-1, with D possibly being TRBD2 (6 bases). CDR3 size: 16 residues. Germline-derived CDR1 and CDR2 are SGHTA and FQGNSA. V was cut by 0 bases and J by 4 bases, with 13 bases left in between. The CDR3 spells CASSLAESEGYNEQFF. The CDR3 DNA follows: TGTGCCAGCAGCTTAGCGGAATCGGAGGGTTACAATGAGCAGTTCTTC.

The V gene is TRBV19, the J gene TRBJ1-3; unclear D gene. V shed 3 bases and J shed 7 bases, with 13 bases lying between them. From germline, CDR1 is LNHDA and CDR2 SQIVND (reference sequence). The CDR3 sequence is 14 residues long. This CDR3 is CASSMSGPRNTIYF. CDR3 bases: TGTGCCAGTAGTATGAGTGGCCCGCGGAACACCATATATTTT.

This clone showed up just a few times. The rearrangement links TRBV4-1 to TRBJ2-7, with 7 bases matching TRBD2. The CDR3 loop spans 16 amino acids. The ends lost 0 bases at V and 4 bases at J; junction bases unmatched: 9. Germline CDR1 reads MGHRA; CDR2 reads YSYEKL. CDR3 sequence (DNA): TGCGCCAGCAGCCAAGATCTTGCGGGAGTATCGTACGAGCAGTACTTC. Translation: CASSQDLAGVSYEQYF.

The CDR3 region has the DNA TGTGCCAGCAGCCCACCTGGGGCAGTGGGCTATGGCTACACCTTC. Its protein product is CASSPPGAVGYGYTF. The chain couples TRBV5-6 to TRBJ1-2; possible D gene TRBD1, 5 bases. The CDR3 is made up of 15 amino acids. Trimming stripped 4 bases from V and 4 bases from J, with 17 bases between. Germline V lookup: CDR1 SGHDT, CDR2 YYEEEE.

CDR3 sequence reads: CASSPGTGTDLKQYF. In DNA form, the CDR3 reads TGTGCCAGCAGCCCCGGTACGGGGACAGATCTTAAGCAGTACTTC. The V gene is TRBV7-2, the J gene TRBJ2-7, with TRBD1 identical over 7 bases. The CDR3 loop spans 15 amino acids. CDR1 SGHTA and CDR2 FQGNSA come from the germline V gene. V was pared by 5 bases and J by 8 bases, with 15 bases of the junction left unmatched.

The chain combines TRBV7-2 with TRBJ2-3; TRBD2 matches 7 bases. This CDR3 has 19 amino acids. Germline-derived CDR1 and CDR2 are SGHTA and FQGNSA. V lost 4 bases and J lost 7; bases outside the gene matches: 23. In DNA, the CDR3 is TGTGCCAGCAGCTATCGTCCGCACTCGGGGGGTAGGAGTCATAATACGCAGTATTTT. Protein sequence: CASSYRPHSGGRSHNTQYF.

This sequence joins TRBV5-1 and TRBJ2-5; 7 bases are shared with TRBD1. The J segment lost 4 bases and the V segment lost 4 bases, leaving 4 bases of the junction unmatched. In germline, CDR1 is SGHRS, CDR2 YFSETQ. The CDR3 is 13 amino acids. The CDR3 bases are TGCGCCAGCAGCATGGGACAGACAGAGACCCAGTACTTC. This translates into CASSMGQTETQYF.

The rearrangement links TRBV5-1 to TRBJ1-6, with TRBD1 identical over 7 bases. CDR1 SGHRS and CDR2 YFSETQ come from the germline V gene. Unmatched junction bases numbered 7, after V lost 4 bases and J lost 9 bases. CDR3 length equals 14 residues. CDR3 sequence (DNA): TGCGCCAGCAGCCACGGGACAGAAACTTCACCCCTCCACTTT. Translating it yields CASSHGTETSPLHF.

The rearrangement links TRBV5-5 to TRBJ2-1; 13 bases align to TRBD2. The CDR3 sequence is 16 residues long. The V gene's germline CDR1 is SGHKS and CDR2 YYEKEE (reference sequence). Trimming took 4 bases from V and 3 from J; bases not matched to a gene: 4. The CDR3 DNA follows: TGTGCCAGCAGCCTTGGACTAGCGGGGGACTACAATGAGCAGTTCTTC. It yields the protein CASSLGLAGDYNEQFF.

This clone has more than one count but fewer than ten. The rearrangement joins TRBV21-1 to TRBJ2-5; the tabulated D call, TRBD2, remains unverified against the DNA. TRBV21-1 is noted as a pseudogene. CDR3 length: 13 amino acids. This CDR3 is CASSKTFQETQYF. Here the CDR3 DNA reads TGTGCCAGCAGCAAGACTTTTCAAGAGACCCAGTACTTC.

The rearrangement joins TRBV6-1 to TRBJ2-7; 8 positions agree with TRBD1. The V gene end was trimmed by 7 bases and the J gene end by 3 bases; junction bases not matched to a gene: 5. Germline V lookup: CDR1 MNHNS, CDR2 SASEGT. The CDR3 has 13 residues. CDR3 bases: TGTGCCAGCAACCCGGACAGGGACTACGAGCAGTACTTC. Residues: CASNPDRDYEQYF.

This clone was counted a few times. This rearrangement joins TRBV27 to TRBJ1-1; unclear D gene. CDR3 length equals 13 residues. Germline V lookup: CDR1 MNHEY, CDR2 SMNVEV (reference sequence). The V end lost 5 bases, the J end lost 3 bases, and 10 bases lay between the germline ends. The CDR3 reads CASSPQYDTEAFF. The CDR3 DNA reads TGTGCCAGCAGTCCCCAGTATGACACTGAAGCTTTCTTT.

The chain recombines TRBV9 with TRBJ1-2; unclear D gene. V was cut by 1 base and J by 4 bases, with 11 bases left in between. In germline, CDR1 is SGDLS, CDR2 YYNGEE. The CDR3 totals 14 residues. In DNA, the CDR3 is TGTGCCAGCAGCGTAAGTTCTACAGTCTATGGCTACACCTTC. Its protein is CASSVSSTVYGYTF.

The chain carries TRBV18 and TRBJ2-3; 12 nucleotides match TRBD2. V trimming: 0 bases; J trimming: 2 bases; junction bases outside the gene matches: 3. Germline-derived CDR1 and CDR2 are KGHSH and LQKENI. CDR3 size: 17 residues. The chain's CDR3 is CASSPPTSGSITDTQYF. CDR3 in DNA: TGTGCCAGCTCACCACCGACTAGCGGGAGTATCACAGATACGCAGTATTTT.

The rearrangement joins TRBV27 to TRBJ2-7, with TRBD2 matching over 10 bases. The CDR3 is 14 amino acids. Germline CDR1 is MNHEY and CDR2 is SMNVEV (reference sequence). V lost 7 bases and J lost 0; bases outside the gene matches: 3. CDR3 in DNA: TGTGCCAGCAATCCTAGCGGGAGCTCCTACGAGCAGTACTTC. Its protein product is CASNPSGSSYEQYF.

The sample holds one count of this clone. This chain uses TRBV10-1 with TRBJ2-2; 10 nucleotides match TRBD1. The CDR3 is 14 residues long. V dropped 5 bases and J dropped 4; count of bases not matched to a gene: 1. Germline CDR1 is WNHNN and CDR2 is SYGVQD (reference sequence). This CDR3 reads CASSRDRGTGELFF. The DNA of the CDR3 is TGCGCCAGCAGTCGGGACAGGGGCACCGGGGAGCTGTTTTTT.

This CDR3 reads CASSPPLDTQYF. For the CDR3, the DNA is TGTGCCAGCAGCCCCCCTTTGGATACGCAGTATTTT. This sequence joins TRBV7-2 and TRBJ2-3, with D unresolved. V was shortened by 5 bases and J by 6 bases, with 9 bases between the two germline ends. Germline-derived CDR1 and CDR2 are SGHTA and FQGNSA. CDR3 size: 12 residues.